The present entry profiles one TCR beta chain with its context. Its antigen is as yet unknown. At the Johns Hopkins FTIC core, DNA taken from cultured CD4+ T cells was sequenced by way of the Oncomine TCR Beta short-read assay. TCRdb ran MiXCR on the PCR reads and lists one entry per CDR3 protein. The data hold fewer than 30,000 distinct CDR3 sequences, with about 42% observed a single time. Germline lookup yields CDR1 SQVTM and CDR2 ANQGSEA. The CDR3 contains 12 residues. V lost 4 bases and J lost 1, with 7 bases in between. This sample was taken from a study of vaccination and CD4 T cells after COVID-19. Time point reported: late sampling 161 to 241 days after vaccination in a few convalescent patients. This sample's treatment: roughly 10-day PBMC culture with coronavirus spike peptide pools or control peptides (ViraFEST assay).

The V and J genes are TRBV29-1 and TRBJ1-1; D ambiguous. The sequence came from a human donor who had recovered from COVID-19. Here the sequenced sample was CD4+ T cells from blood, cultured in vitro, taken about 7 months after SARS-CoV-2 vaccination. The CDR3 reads CSVGQRNTEAFF. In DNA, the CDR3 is TGCAGCGTTGGTCAACGGAACACTGAAGCTTTCTTT.